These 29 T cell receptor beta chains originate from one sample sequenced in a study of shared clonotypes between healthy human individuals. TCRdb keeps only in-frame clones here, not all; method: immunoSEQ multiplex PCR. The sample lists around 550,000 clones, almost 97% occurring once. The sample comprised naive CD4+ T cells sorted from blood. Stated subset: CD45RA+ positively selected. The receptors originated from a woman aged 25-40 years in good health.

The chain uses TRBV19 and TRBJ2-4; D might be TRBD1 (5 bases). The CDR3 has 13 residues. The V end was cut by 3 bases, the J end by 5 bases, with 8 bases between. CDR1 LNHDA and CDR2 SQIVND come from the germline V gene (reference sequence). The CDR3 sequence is CASSIQGENIQYF. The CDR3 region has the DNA TGTGCCAGTAGTATCCAGGGCGAAAACATTCAGTACTTC.

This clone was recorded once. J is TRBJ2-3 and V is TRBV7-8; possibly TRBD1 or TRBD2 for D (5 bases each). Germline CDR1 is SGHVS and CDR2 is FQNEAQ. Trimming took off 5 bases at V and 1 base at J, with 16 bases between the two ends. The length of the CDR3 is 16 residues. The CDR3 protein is CASSPRRLGGTDTQYF. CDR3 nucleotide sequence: TGTGCCAGCAGCCCCAGACGGCTGGGGGGCACAGATACGCAGTATTTT. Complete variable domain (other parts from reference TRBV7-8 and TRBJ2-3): GAGVSQSPRYKVAKRGQDVALRCDPISGHVSLFWYQQALGQGPEFLTYFQNEAQLDKSGLPSDRFFAERPEGSVSTLKIQRTQQEDSAVYLCASSPRRLGGTDTQYFGPGTRLTVL.

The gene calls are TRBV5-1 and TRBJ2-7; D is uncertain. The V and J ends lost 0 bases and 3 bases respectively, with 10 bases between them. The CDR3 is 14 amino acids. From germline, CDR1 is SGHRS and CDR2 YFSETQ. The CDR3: CASSLGSPGYEQYF. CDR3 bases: TGCGCCAGCAGCTTGGGCAGCCCCGGCTACGAGCAGTACTTC.

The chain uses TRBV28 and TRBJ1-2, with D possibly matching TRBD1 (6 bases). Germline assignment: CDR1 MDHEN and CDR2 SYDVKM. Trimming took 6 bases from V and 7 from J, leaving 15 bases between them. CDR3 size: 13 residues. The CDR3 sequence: CASSLTGRLGYTF. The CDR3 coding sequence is TGTGCCAGCAGCCTAACAGGGAGGCTTGGCTACACCTTC.

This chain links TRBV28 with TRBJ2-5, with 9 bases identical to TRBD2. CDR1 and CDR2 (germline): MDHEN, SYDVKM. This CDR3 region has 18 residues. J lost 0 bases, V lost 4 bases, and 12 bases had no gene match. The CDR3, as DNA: TGTGCCAGCAGTTCCCTACTAGCGGGCCAGATGTACCAAGAGACCCAGTACTTC. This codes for CASSSLLAGQMYQETQYF.

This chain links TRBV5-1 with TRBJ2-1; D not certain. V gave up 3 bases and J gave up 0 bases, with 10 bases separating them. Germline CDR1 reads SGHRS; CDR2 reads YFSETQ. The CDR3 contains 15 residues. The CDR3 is CASSSGRFSYNEQFF. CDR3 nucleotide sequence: TGCGCCAGCAGCTCTGGCCGATTCTCCTACAATGAGCAGTTCTTC. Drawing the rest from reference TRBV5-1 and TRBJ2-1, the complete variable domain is KAGVTQTPRYLIKTRGQQVTLSCSPISGHRSVSWYQQTPGQGLQFLFEYFSETQRNKGNFPGRFSGRQFSNSRSEMNVSTLELGDSALYLCASSSGRFSYNEQFFGPGTRLTVL.

CDR3: CASSDRLNNYGYTF. In nucleotides, the CDR3 is TGTGCCAGCAGCGACCGATTGAACAACTATGGCTACACCTTC. The chain employs TRBV7-2 and TRBJ1-2, with no clear D. The CDR3 covers 14 residues. Trimming removed 5 bases at V and 2 bases at J, with 12 bases between. Germline CDR1 reads SGHTA; CDR2 reads FQGNSA.

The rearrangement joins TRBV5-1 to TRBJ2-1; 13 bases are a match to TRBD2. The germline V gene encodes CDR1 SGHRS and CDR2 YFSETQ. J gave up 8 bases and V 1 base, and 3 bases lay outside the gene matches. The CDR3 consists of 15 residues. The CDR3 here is CASSLTSGRDHEQFF. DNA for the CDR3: TGCGCCAGCAGCTTGACTAGCGGGAGGGACCATGAGCAGTTCTTC.

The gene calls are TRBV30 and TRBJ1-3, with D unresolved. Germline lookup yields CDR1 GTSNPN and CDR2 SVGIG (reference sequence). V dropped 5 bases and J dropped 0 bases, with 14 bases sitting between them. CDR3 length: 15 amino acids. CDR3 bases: TGTGCCTGGCTTGCTCACGAGAGCTCTGGAAACACCATATATTTT. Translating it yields CAWLAHESSGNTIYF. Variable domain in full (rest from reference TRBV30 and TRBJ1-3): SQTIHQWPATLVQPVGSPLSLECTVEGTSNPNLYWYRQAAGRGLQLLFYSVGIGQISSEVPQNLSASRPQDRQFILSSKKLLLSDSGFYLCAWLAHESSGNTIYFGEGSWLTVV.

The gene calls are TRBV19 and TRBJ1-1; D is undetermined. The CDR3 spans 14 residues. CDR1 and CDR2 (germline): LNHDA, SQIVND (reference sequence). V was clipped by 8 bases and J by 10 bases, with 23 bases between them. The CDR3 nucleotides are TGTGCCAGTTCCACGGGTGGTTCTGGGCTTTCAGCTTTCTTT. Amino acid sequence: CASSTGGSGLSAFF.

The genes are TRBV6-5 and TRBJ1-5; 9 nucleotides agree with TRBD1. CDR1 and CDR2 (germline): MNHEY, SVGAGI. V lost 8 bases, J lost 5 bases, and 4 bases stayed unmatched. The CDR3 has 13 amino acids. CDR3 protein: CASGTGPYQPQHF. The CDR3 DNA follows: TGTGCCAGCGGGACAGGGCCCTATCAGCCCCAGCATTTT.

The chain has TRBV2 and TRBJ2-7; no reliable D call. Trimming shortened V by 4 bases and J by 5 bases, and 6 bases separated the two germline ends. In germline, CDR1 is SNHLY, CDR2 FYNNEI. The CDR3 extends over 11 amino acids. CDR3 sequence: CASSVSHEQYF. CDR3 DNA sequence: TGTGCCAGCAGTGTATCCCACGAGCAGTACTTC.

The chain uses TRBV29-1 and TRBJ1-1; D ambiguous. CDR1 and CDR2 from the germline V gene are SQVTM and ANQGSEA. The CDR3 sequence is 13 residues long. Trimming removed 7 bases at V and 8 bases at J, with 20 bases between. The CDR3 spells CSGRFTLGGEAFF. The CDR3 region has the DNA TGCAGCGGACGTTTTACTCTCGGCGGGGAAGCTTTCTTT.

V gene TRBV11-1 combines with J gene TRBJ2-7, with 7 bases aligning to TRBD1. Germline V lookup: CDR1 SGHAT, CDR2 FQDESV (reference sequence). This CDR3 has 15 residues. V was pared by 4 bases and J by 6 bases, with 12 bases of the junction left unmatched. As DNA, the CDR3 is TGTGCCAGCAGCTCGGGACAGCTCCCCGCGGGCGAGCAGTACTTC. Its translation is CASSSGQLPAGEQYF.

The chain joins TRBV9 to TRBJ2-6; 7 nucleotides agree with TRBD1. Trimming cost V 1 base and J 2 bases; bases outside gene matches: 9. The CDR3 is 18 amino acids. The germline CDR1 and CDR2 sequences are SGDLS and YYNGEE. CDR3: CASSVRRQGWTGANVLTF. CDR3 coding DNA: TGTGCCAGCAGCGTAAGGCGACAGGGTTGGACTGGGGCCAACGTCCTGACTTTC. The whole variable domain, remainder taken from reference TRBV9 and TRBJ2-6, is DSGVTQTPKHLITATGQRVTLRCSPRSGDLSVYWYQQSLDQGLQFLIQYYNGEERAKGNILERFSAQQFPDLHSELNLSSLELGDSALYFCASSVRRQGWTGANVLTFGAGSRLTVL.

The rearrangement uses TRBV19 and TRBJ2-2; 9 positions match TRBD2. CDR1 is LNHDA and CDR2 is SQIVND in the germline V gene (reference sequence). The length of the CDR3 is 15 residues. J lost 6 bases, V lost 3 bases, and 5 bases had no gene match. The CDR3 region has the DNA TGTGCCAGTAGTATTGGGCTAGCGGGACCCGGGGAGCTGTTTTTT. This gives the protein CASSIGLAGPGELFF.

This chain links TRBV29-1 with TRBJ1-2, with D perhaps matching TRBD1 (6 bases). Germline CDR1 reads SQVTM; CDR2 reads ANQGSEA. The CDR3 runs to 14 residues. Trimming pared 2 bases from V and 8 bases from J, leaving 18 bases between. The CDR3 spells CSVELSGALNGYTF. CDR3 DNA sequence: TGCAGCGTTGAATTATCAGGGGCGCTTAACGGCTACACCTTC.

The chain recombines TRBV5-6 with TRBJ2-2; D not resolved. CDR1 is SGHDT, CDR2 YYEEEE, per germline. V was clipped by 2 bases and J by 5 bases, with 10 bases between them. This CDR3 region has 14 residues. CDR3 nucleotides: TGTGCCAGCAGCTTACTTGAGAGGACCGGGGAGCTGTTTTTT. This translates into CASSLLERTGELFF. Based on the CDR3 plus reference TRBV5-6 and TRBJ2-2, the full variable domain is DAGVTQSPTHLIKTRGQQVTLRCSPKSGHDTVSWYQQALGQGPQFIFQYYEEEERQRGNFPDRFSGHQFPNYSSELNVNALLLGDSALYLCASSLLERTGELFFGEGSRLTVL.

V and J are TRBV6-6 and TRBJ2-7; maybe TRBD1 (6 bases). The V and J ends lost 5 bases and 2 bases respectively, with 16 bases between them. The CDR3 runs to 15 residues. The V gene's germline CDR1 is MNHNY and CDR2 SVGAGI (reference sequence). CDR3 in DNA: TGTGCCAGCAGTACAGGGCCACCGCCCACCTACGAGCAGTACTTC. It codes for CASSTGPPPTYEQYF.

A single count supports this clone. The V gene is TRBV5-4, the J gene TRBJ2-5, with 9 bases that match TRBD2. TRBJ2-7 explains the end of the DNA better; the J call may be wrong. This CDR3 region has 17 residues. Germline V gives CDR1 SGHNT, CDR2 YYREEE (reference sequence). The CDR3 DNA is TGTGCCAGCAGCTTGGGTGGCCTAGCGGGGTCAGCCTACGAGCAGTACTTC. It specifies CASSLGGLAGSAYEQYF.

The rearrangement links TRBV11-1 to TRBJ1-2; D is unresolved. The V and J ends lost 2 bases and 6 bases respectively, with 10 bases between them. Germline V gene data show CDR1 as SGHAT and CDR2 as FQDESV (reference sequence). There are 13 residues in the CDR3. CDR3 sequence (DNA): TGTGCCAGCAGCTTACTGGTGGCTAATGGCTACACCTTC. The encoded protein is CASSLLVANGYTF.

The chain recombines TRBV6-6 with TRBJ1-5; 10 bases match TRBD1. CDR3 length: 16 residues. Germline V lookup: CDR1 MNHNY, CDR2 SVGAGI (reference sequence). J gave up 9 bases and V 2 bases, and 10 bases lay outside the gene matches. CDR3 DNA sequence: TGTGCCAGCAGTTACGGGGACAGGGGCTTCTCGGGGCCCCAGCATTTT. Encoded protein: CASSYGDRGFSGPQHF.

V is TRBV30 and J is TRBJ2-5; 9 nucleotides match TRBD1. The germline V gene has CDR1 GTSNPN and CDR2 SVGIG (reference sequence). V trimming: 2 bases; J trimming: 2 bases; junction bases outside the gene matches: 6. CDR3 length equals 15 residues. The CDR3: CAWSQGQGPQETQYF. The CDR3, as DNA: TGTGCCTGGAGTCAGGGACAGGGCCCTCAAGAGACCCAGTACTTC.

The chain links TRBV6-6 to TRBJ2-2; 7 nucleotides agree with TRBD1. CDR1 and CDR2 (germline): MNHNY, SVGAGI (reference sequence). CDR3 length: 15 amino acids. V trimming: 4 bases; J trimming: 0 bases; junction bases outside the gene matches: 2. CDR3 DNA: TGTGCCAGCAGTTGGGGACAGACGAACACCGGGGAGCTGTTTTTT. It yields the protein CASSWGQTNTGELFF.

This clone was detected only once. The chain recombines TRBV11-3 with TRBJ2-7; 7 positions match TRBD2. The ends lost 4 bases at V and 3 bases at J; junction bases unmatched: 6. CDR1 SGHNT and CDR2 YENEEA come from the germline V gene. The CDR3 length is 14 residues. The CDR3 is CASSSRAGHYEQYF. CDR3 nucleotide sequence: TGTGCCAGCAGCTCTCGAGCGGGGCACTACGAGCAGTACTTC.

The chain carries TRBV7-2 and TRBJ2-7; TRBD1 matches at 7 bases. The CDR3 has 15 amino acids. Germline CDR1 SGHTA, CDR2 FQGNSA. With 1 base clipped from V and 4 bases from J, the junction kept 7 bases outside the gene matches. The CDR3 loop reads CASSLDPAQGYEQYF. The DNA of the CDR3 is TGTGCCAGCAGCTTAGATCCCGCACAGGGGTACGAGCAGTACTTC.

The CDR3, as DNA: TGCAGCGCCGCCCCCCAATTACTAGCGGGAGGGAGAGAGACCCAGTACTTC. This codes for CSAAPQLLAGGRETQYF. The rearrangement joins TRBV29-1 to TRBJ2-5, with TRBD2 identical over 13 bases. V shed 7 bases and J 4 bases; nucleotides not matched to a gene: 15. Germline V gene sequence: CDR1 SQVTM, CDR2 ANQGSEA. The CDR3 contains 17 residues.

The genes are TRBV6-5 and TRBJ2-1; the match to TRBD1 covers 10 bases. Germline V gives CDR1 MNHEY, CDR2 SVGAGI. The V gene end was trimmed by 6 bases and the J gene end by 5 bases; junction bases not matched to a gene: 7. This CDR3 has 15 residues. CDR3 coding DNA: TGTGCCAGCAGCCAAGACAGGGGGCGAAACAATGAGCAGTTCTTC. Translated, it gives CASSQDRGRNNEQFF.

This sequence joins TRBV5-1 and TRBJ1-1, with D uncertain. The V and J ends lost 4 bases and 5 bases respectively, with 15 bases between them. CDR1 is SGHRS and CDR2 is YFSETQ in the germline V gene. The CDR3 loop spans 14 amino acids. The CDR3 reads CASSRMTGGTEAFF. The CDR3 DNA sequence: TGCGCCAGCAGCCGCATGACCGGCGGGACTGAAGCTTTCTTT.